The T cell receptor beta chain under discussion was sequenced for a study of CD8 T cells in Susac syndrome. With regard to this clonotype: A much larger clone lies a single base off, so this may be a read error.

Between the trimmed V and J ends, which lost 4 bases and 3 bases, there was a span of 3 bases. CDR1 is SGHVS, CDR2 FNYEAQ, per germline. The CDR3 sequence is 11 residues long. A quantity of about 0.45 to 1 ug RNA underwent reverse transcription using random hexamers. TCRdb re-analysed the immunoSEQ multiplex PCR reads in MiXCR, keeping a single row per CDR3 protein. The repertoire consists of 95,000 to 150,000 distinct CDR3 sequences, with roughly 95% occurring once and the leading ten covering 0.11% to 0.15%. The V gene is TRBV7-6, the J gene TRBJ2-5; D is unresolved. The sequencing input was CD4+ T cells from PBMCs. The receptor was derived from a human donor with Susac syndrome. The CDR3 protein is CASSSEETQYF. CDR3 DNA: TGTGCCAGCAGCTCAGAAGAGACCCAGTACTTC.